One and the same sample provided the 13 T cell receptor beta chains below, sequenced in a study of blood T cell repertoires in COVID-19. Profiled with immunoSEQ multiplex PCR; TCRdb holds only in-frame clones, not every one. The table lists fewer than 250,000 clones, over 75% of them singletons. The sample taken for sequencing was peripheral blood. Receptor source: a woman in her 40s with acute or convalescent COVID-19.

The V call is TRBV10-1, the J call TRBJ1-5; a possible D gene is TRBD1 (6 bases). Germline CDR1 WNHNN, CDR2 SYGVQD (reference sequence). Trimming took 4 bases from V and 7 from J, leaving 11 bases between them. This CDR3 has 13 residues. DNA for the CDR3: TGCGCCAGCAGTGGAGGGGGTGGGCAGCCCCAGCATTTT. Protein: CASSGGGGQPQHF.

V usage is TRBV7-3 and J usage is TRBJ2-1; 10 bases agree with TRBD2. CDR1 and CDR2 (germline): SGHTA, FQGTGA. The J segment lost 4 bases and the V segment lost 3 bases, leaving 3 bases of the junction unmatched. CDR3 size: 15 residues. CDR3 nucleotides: TGTGCCAGCAGCTTCCTAGCGGGGGCGTACAATGAGCAGTTCTTC. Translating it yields CASSFLAGAYNEQFF.

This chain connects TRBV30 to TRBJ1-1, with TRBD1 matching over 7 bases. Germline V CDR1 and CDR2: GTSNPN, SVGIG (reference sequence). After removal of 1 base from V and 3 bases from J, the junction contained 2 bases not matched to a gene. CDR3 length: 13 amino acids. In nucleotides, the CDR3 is TGTGCCTGGAGTGAACAGGGGTACACTGAAGCTTTCTTT. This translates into CAWSEQGYTEAFF.

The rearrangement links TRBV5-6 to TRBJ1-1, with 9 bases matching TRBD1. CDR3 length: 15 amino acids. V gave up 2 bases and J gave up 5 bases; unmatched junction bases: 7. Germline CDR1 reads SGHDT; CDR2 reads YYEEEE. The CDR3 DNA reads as TGTGCCAGCAGCTTCGGGACAGGGCGGGAGACTGAAGCTTTCTTT. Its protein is CASSFGTGRETEAFF.

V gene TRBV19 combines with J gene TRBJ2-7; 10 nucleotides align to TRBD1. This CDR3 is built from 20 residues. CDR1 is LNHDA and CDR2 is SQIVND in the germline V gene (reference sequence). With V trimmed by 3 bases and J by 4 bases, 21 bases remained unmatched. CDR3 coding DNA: TGTGCCAGTAGTATCCCTCCGAGACCTCGCCTCGGACAGGGGGAGTACGAGCAGTACGTC. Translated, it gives CASSIPPRPRLGQGEYEQYV.

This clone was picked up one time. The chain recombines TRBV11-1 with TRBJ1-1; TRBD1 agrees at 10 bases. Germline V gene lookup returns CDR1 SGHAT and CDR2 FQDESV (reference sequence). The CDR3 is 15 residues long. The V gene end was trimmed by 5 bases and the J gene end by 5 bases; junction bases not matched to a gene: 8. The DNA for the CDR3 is TGTGCCAGCAGCCCCGGACAGGGGGAGAGAACTGAAGCTTTCTTT. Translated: CASSPGQGERTEAFF.

The CDR3 sequence: CASSAPSGYTF. The CDR3, as DNA: TGTGCCAGCAGTGCGCCTAGCGGCTACACCTTC. V is TRBV2 and J is TRBJ1-2, with D unresolved. Germline CDR1 is SNHLY and CDR2 is FYNNEI. The ends were cut back, 4 bases at V and 8 bases at J, with 8 bases in the middle. The CDR3 is 11 amino acids.

The chain's CDR3 is CASIKDRRPSNYGYTF. CDR3 sequence (DNA): TGTGCCAGCATCAAGGACAGGAGGCCTTCTAACTATGGCTACACCTTC. The chain links TRBV6-6 to TRBJ1-2, with 7 bases that match TRBD1. V was clipped by 7 bases and J by 0 bases; unmatched bases: 11. Germline lookup yields CDR1 MNHNY and CDR2 SVGAGI (reference sequence). The CDR3 spans 16 residues.

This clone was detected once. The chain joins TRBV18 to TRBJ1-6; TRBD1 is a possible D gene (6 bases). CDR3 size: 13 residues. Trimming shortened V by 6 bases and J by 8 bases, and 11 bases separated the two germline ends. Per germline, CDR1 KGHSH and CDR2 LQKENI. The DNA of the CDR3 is TGTGCCAGCTCTGCGAAGGGGGATTCACCCCTCCACTTT. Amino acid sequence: CASSAKGDSPLHF.

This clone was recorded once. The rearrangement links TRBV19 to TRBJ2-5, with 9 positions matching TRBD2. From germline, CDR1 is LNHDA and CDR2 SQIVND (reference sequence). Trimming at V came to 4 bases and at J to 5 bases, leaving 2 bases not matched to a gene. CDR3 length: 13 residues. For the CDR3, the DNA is TGTGCCAGTAGTACCAGCGGGGGGGAGACCCAGTACTTC. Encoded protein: CASSTSGGETQYF.

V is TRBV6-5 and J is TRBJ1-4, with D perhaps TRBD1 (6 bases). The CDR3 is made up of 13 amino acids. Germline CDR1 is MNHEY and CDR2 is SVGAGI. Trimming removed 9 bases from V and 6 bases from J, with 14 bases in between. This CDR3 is CAREGGFDEKLFF. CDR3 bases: TGTGCCAGGGAAGGGGGTTTCGATGAAAAACTGTTTTTT.

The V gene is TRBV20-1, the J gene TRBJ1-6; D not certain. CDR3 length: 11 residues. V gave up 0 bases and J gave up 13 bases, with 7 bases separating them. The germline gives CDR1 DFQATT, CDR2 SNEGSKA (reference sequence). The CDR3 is CSARDEGPLHF. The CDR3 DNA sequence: TGCAGTGCTAGAGACGAGGGCCCCCTCCACTTT.

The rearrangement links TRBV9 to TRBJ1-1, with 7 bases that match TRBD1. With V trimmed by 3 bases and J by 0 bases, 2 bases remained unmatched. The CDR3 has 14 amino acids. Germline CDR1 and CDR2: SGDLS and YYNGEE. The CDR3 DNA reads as TGTGCCAGCAGCGGGGGACAGTTGAACACTGAAGCTTTCTTT. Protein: CASSGGQLNTEAFF.